This is a list of T cell receptor beta chains from one sample in a study of blood T cell repertoires in COVID-19. Repertoires were generated with immunoSEQ multiplex PCR, while TCRdb's copy carries only in-frame clones and drops some. Of around 260,000 clones in the sample, about 90% were seen once. The sequencing sample was made of peripheral blood. Receptor source: a woman in her 70s with COVID-19, enrolled during active disease. Each CDR3 is given with its conserved first and last residue. The order of the fields is V gene, J gene, D gene, clone size, CDR3 DNA, CDR3 protein. The D gene is left open where the match is weak. Rows give clone size only sometimes, using once, few, many, or a class for an expanded clone.

TRBV2	TRBJ1-6	TRBD1	-	TGTGCCAGCAGTGCGAGACAGGGTTGGAGTAATTCACCCCTCCACTTT	CASSARQGWSNSPLHF
TRBV9	TRBJ2-5	TRBD1	once	TGTGCCAGCAGCCCCCAAGGACAGGGGAGGGAGACCCAGTACTTC	CASSPQGQGRETQYF
TRBV2	TRBJ2-6	TRBD1	-	TGTGCCAGCAGATCCGTGACAGGGGAAGGGTCTGGGGCCAACGTCCTGACTTTC	CASRSVTGEGSGANVLTF
TRBV4-1	TRBJ1-6	-	-	TGCGCCAGCAGCCAAGGGTTACAGGGAACTTCACCCCTCCACTTT	CASSQGLQGTSPLHF
TRBV27	TRBJ1-6	-	-	TGTGCCAGCACCCGGGGGGTTACAGGTTTGGTTTCACCCCTCCACTTT	CASTRGVTGLVSPLHF
TRBV30	TRBJ2-2	-	-	TGTGCCTGGATATTAGGCAGGAATACCGGGGAGCTGTTTTTT	CAWILGRNTGELFF
TRBV27	TRBJ2-4	-	-	TGTGCCAGCAGCACTTGGGGGCTTGGGGCCAAAAACATTCAGTACTTC	CASSTWGLGAKNIQYF
TRBV7-2	TRBJ1-1	-	once	TGTGCCAGCAGCCCACCCCGGTTAGAGCAGAACACTGAAGCTTTCTTT	CASSPPRLEQNTEAFF
TRBV5-1	TRBJ2-7	TRBD2	-	TGCGCCAGCAGCTACGGGACTAGAATCTACGAGCAGTACTTC	CASSYGTRIYEQYF
TRBV30	TRBJ2-2	-	-	TGTGCCTGGAAAAAGGGGGAATCCGGGGAGCTGTTTTTT	CAWKKGESGELFF
TRBV11-2	TRBJ1-1	-	once	TGTGCCAGCAGCTTAGCAGGGAGGACTGAAGCTTTCTTT	CASSLAGRTEAFF
TRBV29-1	TRBJ2-1	-	-	TGCAGCGTTGTGGGCGTCGGGGAAGACTACAATGAGCAGTTCTTC	CSVVGVGEDYNEQFF
TRBV5-6	TRBJ1-5	-	-	TGTGCCAGCAGCTTGGGCGGAAACGAGCCCCAGCATTTT	CASSLGGNEPQHF
TRBV2	TRBJ2-7	TRBD1	-	TGTGCCAGCAAGAGGGACAGGCCAACCTACGAGCAGTACTTC	CASKRDRPTYEQYF
TRBV7-9	TRBJ2-5	-	-	TGTGCCAGCAGCTTATTCAGGGAATGGCAAGAGACCCAGTACTTC	CASSLFREWQETQYF
TRBV2	TRBJ2-4	-	-	TGTGCCAGCAGTGACGATTTACTAGCCAAAAACATTCAGTACTTC	CASSDDLLAKNIQYF
TRBV6-1	TRBJ2-3	TRBD1	-	TGTGCCAGCAGTGAATCTATCACAGGGGGGGATACGCAGTATTTT	CASSESITGGDTQYF
TRBV3-1/TRBV3-2	TRBJ1-2	-	-	TGTGCCAGCAGCAGCTATGGGGACTTTGGCTACACCTTC	CASSSYGDFGYTF
TRBV7-6	TRBJ2-7	-	-	TGTGCCAGCAGCCTGCAACAGGGTCCCTACGAGCAGTACTTC	CASSLQQGPYEQYF
TRBV7-9	TRBJ2-3	-	once	TGTGCCAGCAGCTCCTTTAGCACAGATACGCAGTATTTT	CASSSFSTDTQYF
TRBV7-9	TRBJ1-5	-	few	TGTGCCAGCAGCTTCGCAGGGTTGAATCAGCCCCAGCATTTT	CASSFAGLNQPQHF
TRBV25-1	TRBJ1-1	-	-	TGTGCCAGCAGTCCGGGGTCGAAAACTGAAGCTTTCTTT	CASSPGSKTEAFF
TRBV12-3/TRBV12-4	TRBJ1-4	TRBD1	-	TGTGCCAGCGGCGGGACAGGGGGTGAAAAACTGTTTTTT	CASGGTGGEKLFF
TRBV6-5	TRBJ1-4	TRBD1	-	TGTGCCAGCACTTGGACAGGTCAGGGTGAAAAACTGTTTTTT	CASTWTGQGEKLFF
TRBV7-2	TRBJ1-2	-	-	TGTGCCAGCAGCGTAGATCTGAGTACCGGGGGCTACACCTTC	CASSVDLSTGGYTF
TRBV19	TRBJ1-2	-	-	TGTGCCAGTAGTAGCAACATGCTAAGCGGCTATGGCTACACCTTC	CASSSNMLSGYGYTF
TRBV27	TRBJ2-7	TRBD1	-	TGTGCCAGCAGTTGGACAGGGTTGTACGAGCAGTACTTC	CASSWTGLYEQYF
TRBV20-1	TRBJ2-7	-	-	TGCAGTAGTAGACAGTACGAGCAGTACTTC	CSSRQYEQYF
TRBV24-1	TRBJ1-2	TRBD1	-	TGTGCCACCAGTGACCCGGGACAGCCCTATGGCTACACCTTC	CATSDPGQPYGYTF
TRBV6-5	TRBJ2-7	-	-	TGTGCCAGCAGGATTGAACGGTCACCCTACGAGCAGTACTTC	CASRIERSPYEQYF
TRBV6-5	TRBJ1-6	TRBD1	once	TGTGCCAGCAGTTACGGGACAGAGGATTCACCCCTCCACTTT	CASSYGTEDSPLHF
TRBV9	TRBJ2-7	-	few	TGTGCCAGCAGCCCTACTTCTAGCGTGCCGACCTACGAGCAGTACTTC	CASSPTSSVPTYEQYF
TRBV7-9	TRBJ2-5	-	-	TGTGCCAGCTCCGATGTGGACAGTGGGGATTACTTC	CASSDVDSGDYF
TRBV11-3	TRBJ2-7	TRBD1	once	TGTGCCAGCAGCTTTGGACAGGCTCCATCCTACGAGCAGTACTTC	CASSFGQAPSYEQYF
TRBV19	TRBJ2-3	-	once	TGTGCCAGTAGTTCCCGACAGAACACAGATACGCAGTATTTT	CASSSRQNTDTQYF
TRBV11-2	TRBJ1-2	TRBD1	-	TGTGCCAGCAGCCCCGGGACAGGCGTTATCTATGGCTACACCTTC	CASSPGTGVIYGYTF
TRBV5-1	TRBJ2-1	TRBD2	-	TGCGCCAGCAGCTTGAGCCAGACTAGCGGGAGGGGTTATGAGCAGTTCTTC	CASSLSQTSGRGYEQFF
TRBV4-2	TRBJ1-1	-	-	TGTGCCAGCAGCCCCCCTTCCGGTTCTAGGAACACTGAAGCTTTCTTT	CASSPPSGSRNTEAFF
TRBV28	TRBJ2-7	TRBD2	-	TGTGCCAGCAGTTTATCGGGACTAAACGAGCAGTACTTC	CASSLSGLNEQYF
TRBV6-1	TRBJ2-7	-	-	TGTGCCAGCAGTGAAATCTACTACGAGCAGTACTTC	CASSEIYYEQYF
TRBV24-1	TRBJ2-5	-	-	TGTGCCACCAGTGATTTTCGCAGGCGGGACGGAAGGCAAGAGACCCAGTACTTC	CATSDFRRRDGRQETQYF
TRBV7-8	TRBJ2-7	-	-	TGTGCCAGCAGCTTAGGGCAGGGGCTCTCCTACGAGCAGTACTTC	CASSLGQGLSYEQYF
TRBV3-1/TRBV3-2	TRBJ1-3	-	-	TGTGCCAGCAGCCAAGGAGCCAGGGAATGGGAAAACACCATATATTTT	CASSQGAREWENTIYF
TRBV4-1	TRBJ1-1	-	-	TGCGCCAGCAGCCCTGGACAAATGAACACTGAAGCTTTCTTT	CASSPGQMNTEAFF
TRBV19	TRBJ2-7	TRBD2	-	TGTGCCAGTAGTCGGACCGGGACTAGCGGGATGAGCTCCTACGAGCAGTACTTC	CASSRTGTSGMSSYEQYF
TRBV7-6	TRBJ1-6	-	once	TGTGCCAGCAGCCCGAACACAGGGAATATATCACCCCTCCACTTT	CASSPNTGNISPLHF
TRBV5-1	TRBJ2-5	-	-	TGCGCCAGCAGTTGGGCATTGGGGCTAGAGACCCAGTACTTC	CASSWALGLETQYF
TRBV9	TRBJ2-1	TRBD2	-	TGTGCCAGCAGCGATAGCGGGATCCTCTACAATGAGCAGTTCTTC	CASSDSGILYNEQFF